What follows is one T cell receptor beta chain and its context. One junction end disagrees with the germline gene, perhaps due to a read error. The CDR3 is 15 amino acids. Germline CDR1 is SSHAT and CDR2 is FNYEAQ (reference sequence). These data belong to a study of cytomegalovirus exposure and HLA in healthy donors. With 60 Vbeta and 13 Jbeta primers, the PCR was carried out. This table comes from immunoSEQ multiplex PCR, and its TCRdb copy is limited to in-frame clones, with some not included. The repertoire has about 130,000 clones, about 78% of them found once; the top ten carry approximately 3.9%.

Material for sequencing was PBMCs. The V and J genes are TRBV7-7 and TRBJ2-5; 12 positions match TRBD1. The sequence was obtained from a man aged 50 to 59 in good health and CMV-seropositive. The CDR3 region has the DNA TGTGCTAGCAGCTCCGGGACAGGGGGCATGAAGACCCAGTACTTC. Its translation is CASSSGTGGMKTQYF.